The clone carrying this T cell receptor (beta chain) was seen just once. Sequence at one end of the junction differs from germline and may be a read error. This CDR3 is built from 16 residues. TCR beta cDNA came from about 0.55 ug total RNA, primed with a constant-region primer. Slightly modified ARM-PCR served as the procedure for the TCR beta libraries. These libraries came from three rounds of nested multiplex PCR. Investigators reported that the first two PCR rounds, at roughly 11 cycles each, used TRBV1-TRBV30 forward primers with a C-beta reverse primer. TCRdb re-analysed the multiplex PCR reads in MiXCR, keeping a single row per CDR3 protein. In the table there are under 200,000 distinct CDR3 sequences, about 82% of which are singletons. This sample is part of a study of tumor-infiltrating lymphocytes in primary liver carcinoma. Study-level information: Among the tumors, stages were T1-T3 N0M0 and sizes roughly 4.2 to 10 cm. Samples gave roughly 3.65 to 8 million productive TCRbeta reads, similar across tissue types.

Scientists recovered RNA and DNA together from roughly 21-30 mg of unsorted bulk tissue. The authors sampled five separate regions per tumor. Every tumor specimen contained over 75% viable tumor cells. The chain uses TRBV12-3 or TRBV12-4 and TRBJ1-5, with TRBD1 identical over 9 bases. Sequencing used tumor tissue from primary liver carcinoma. This TCR came from a man aged 35-49 years with primary liver carcinoma and hepatitis B virus infection. The CDR3 is CASSTTPGQGNQPSIF. In DNA, the CDR3 is TGTGCCAGCAGTACAACTCCGGGACAGGGCAATCAACCCAGCATTTTT.